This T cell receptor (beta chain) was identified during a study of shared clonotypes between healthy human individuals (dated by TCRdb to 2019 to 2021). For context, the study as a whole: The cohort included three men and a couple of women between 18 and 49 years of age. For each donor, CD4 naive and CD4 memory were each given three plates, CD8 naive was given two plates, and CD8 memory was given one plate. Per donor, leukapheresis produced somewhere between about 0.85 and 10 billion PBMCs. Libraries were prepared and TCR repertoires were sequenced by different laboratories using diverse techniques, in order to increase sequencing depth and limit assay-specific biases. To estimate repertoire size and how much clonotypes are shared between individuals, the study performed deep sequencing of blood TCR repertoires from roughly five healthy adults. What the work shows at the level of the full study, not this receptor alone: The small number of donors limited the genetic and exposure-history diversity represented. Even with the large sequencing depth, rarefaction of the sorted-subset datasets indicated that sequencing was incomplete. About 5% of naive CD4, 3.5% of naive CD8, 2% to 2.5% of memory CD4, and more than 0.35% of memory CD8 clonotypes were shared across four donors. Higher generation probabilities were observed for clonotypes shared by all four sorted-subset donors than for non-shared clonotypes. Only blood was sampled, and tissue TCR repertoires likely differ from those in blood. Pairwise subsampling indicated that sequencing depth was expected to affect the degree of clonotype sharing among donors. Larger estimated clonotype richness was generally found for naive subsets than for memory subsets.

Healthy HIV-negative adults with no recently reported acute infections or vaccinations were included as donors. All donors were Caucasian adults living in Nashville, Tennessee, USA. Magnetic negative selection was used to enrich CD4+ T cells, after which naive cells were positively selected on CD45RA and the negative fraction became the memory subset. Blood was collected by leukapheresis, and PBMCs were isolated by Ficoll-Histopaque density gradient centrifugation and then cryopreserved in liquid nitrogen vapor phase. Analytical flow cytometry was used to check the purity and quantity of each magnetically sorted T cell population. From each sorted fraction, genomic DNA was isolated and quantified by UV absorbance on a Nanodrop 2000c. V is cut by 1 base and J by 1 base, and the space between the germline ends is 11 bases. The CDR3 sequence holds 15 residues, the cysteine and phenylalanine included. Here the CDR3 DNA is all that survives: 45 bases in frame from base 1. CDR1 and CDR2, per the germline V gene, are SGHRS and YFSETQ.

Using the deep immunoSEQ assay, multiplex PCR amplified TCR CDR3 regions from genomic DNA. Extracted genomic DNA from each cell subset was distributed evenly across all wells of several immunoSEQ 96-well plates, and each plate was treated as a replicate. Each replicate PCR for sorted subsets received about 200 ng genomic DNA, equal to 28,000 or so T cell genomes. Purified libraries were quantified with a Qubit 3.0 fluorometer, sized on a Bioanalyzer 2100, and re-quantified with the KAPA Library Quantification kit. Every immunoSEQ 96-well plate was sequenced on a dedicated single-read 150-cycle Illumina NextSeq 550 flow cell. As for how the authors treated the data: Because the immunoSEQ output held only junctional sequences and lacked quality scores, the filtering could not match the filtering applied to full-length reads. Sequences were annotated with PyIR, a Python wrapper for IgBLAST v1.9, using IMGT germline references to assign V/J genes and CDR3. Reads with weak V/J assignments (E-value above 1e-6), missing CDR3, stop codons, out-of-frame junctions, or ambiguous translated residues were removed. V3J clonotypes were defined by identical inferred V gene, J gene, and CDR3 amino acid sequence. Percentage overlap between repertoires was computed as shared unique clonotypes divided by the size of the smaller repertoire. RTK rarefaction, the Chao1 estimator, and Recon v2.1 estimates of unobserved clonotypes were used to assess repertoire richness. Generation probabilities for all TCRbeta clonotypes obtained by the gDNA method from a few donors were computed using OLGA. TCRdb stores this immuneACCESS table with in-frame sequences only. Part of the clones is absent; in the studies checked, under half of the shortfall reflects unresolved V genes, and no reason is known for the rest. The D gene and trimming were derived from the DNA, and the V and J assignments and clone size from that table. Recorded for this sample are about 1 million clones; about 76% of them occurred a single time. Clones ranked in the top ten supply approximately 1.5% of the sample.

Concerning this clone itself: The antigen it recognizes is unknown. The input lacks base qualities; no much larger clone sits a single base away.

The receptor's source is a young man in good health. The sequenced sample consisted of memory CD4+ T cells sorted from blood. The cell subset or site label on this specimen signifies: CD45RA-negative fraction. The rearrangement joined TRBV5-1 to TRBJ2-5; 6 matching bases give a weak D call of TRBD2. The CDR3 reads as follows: CASSLFAGPQETQYF. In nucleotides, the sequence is TGCGCCAGCAGCTTGTTCGCGGGACCCCAAGAGACCCAGTACTTC.